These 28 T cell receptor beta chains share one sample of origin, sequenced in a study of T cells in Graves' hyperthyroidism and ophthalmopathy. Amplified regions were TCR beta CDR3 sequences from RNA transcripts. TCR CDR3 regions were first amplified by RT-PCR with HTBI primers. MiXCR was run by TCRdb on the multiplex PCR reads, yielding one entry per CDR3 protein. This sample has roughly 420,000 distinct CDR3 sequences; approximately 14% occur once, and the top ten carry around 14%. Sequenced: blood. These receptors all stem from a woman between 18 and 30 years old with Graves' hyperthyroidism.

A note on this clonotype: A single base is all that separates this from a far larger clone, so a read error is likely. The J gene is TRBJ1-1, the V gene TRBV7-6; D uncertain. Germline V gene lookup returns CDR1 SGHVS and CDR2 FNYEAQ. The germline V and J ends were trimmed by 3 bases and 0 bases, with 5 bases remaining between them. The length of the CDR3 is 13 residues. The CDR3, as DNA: TGTGCCAGCAGCTTCGAGGTGAACACTGAAGCTTTCTTT. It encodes CASSFEVNTEAFF.

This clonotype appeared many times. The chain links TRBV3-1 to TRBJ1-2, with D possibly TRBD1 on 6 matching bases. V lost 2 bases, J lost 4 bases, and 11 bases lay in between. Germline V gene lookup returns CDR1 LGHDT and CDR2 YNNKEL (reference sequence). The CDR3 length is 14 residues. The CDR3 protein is CASSQTTGSYGYTF. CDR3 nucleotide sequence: TGTGCCAGCAGCCAAACAACAGGGAGCTATGGCTACACCTTC.

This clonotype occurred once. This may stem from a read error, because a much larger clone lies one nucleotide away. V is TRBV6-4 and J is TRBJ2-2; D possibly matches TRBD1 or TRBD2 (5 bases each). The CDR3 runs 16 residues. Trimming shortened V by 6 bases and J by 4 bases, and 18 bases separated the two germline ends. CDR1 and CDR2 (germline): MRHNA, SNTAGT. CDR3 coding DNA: TGTGCCAGCAGCAAAGTTCGGGGCCGAGGCACCGGGGAGCTGTTTTTT. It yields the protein CASSKVRGRGTGELFF.

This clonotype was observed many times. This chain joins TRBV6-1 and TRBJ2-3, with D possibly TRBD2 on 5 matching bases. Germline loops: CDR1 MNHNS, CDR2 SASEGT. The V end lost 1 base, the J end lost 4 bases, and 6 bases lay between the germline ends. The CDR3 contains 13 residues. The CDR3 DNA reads TGTGCCAGCAGTGAAGAGGAGGCAGATACGCAGTATTTT. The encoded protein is CASSEEEADTQYF.

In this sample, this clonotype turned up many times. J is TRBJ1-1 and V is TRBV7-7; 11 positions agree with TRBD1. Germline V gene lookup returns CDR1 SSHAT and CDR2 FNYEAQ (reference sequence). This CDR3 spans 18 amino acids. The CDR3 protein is CASWKPRDRGVLNTEAFF. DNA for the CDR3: TGTGCTAGCTGGAAACCCCGGGACAGGGGGGTTTTGAACACTGAAGCTTTCTTT.

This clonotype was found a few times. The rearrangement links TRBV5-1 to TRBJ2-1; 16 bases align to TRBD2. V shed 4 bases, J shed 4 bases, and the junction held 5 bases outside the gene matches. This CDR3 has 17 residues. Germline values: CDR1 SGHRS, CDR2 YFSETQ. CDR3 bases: TGCGCCAGCAGCCCGGGACTAGCGGGAGGGAGTTACAATGAGCAGTTCTTC. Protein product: CASSPGLAGGSYNEQFF.

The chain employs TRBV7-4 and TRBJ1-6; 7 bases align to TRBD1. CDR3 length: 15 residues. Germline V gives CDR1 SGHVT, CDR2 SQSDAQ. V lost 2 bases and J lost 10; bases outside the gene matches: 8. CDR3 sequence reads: CASSLKGTADSPLHF. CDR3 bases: TGTGCCAGCAGCTTAAAGGGGACAGCCGACTCACCCCTCCACTTT.

CDR3 DNA sequence: TGCGCCAGCAGCCAATCGACAGGGGATAATGAAAAACTGTTTTTT. Protein: CASSQSTGDNEKLFF. The genes are TRBV4-3 and TRBJ1-4; 8 nucleotides agree with TRBD1. Germline V gene lookup returns CDR1 LGHNA and CDR2 YSLEER. The CDR3 spans 15 residues. The trim removed 2 bases at V and 4 bases at J, leaving 3 bases unmatched.

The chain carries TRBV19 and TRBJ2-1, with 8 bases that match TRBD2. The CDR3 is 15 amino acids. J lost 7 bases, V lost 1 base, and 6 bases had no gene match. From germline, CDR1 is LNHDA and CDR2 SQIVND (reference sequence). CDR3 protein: CASSIAGGPWNEQFF. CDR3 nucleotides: TGTGCCAGTAGTATAGCGGGGGGGCCTTGGAATGAGCAGTTCTTC.

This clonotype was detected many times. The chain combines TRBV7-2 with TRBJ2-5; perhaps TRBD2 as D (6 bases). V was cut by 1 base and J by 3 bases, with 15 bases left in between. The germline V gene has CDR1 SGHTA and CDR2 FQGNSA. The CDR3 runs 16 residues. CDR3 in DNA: TGTGCCAGCAGCTTAGACGGGGGAGGCCCTAAAGAGACCCAGTACTTC. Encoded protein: CASSLDGGGPKETQYF.

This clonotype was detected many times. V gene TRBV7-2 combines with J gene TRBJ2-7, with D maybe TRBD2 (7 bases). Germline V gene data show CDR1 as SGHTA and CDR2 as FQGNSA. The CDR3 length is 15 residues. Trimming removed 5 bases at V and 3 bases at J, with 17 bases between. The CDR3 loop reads CASSQGGGLFYEQYF. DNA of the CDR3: TGTGCCAGCAGCCAGGGAGGGGGGCTTTTCTACGAGCAGTACTTC.

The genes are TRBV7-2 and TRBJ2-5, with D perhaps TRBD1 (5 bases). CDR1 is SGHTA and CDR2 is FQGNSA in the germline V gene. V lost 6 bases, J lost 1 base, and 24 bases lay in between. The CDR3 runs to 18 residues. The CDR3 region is CASRGPQLDGPFQETQYF. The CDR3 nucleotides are TGTGCCAGCAGGGGGCCCCAGCTGGACGGGCCCTTCCAAGAGACCCAGTACTTC.

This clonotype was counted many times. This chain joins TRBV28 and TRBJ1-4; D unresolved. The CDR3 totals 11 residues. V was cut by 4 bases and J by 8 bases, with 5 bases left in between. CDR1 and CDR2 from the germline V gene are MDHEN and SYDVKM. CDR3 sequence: CASSWTEKLFF. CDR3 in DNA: TGTGCCAGCAGTTGGACCGAAAAACTGTTTTTT. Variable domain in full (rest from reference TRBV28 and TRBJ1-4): DVKVTQSSRYLVKRTGEKVFLECVQDMDHENMFWYRQDPGLGLRLIYFSYDVKMKEKGDIPEGYSVSREKKERFSLILESASTNQTSMYLCASSWTEKLFFGSGTQLSVL.

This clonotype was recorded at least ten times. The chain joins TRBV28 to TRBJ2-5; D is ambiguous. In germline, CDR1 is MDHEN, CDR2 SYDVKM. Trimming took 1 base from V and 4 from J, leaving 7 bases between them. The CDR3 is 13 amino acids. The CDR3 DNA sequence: TGTGCCAGCAGTTTATCCAGACCAGAGACCCAGTACTTC. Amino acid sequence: CASSLSRPETQYF.

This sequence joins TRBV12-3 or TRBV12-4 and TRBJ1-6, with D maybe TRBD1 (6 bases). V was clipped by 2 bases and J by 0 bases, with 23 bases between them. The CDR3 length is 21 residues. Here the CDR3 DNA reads TGTGCCAGCAGTTTAAAAGGGAGGGGGACACCACTCAGCTCCTATAATTCACCCCTCCACTTT. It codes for CASSLKGRGTPLSSYNSPLHF.

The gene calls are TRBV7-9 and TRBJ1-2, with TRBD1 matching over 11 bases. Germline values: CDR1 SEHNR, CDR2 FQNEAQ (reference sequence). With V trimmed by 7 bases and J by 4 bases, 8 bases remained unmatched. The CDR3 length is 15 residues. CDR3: CASNPDRGRGYGYTF. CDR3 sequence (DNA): TGTGCCAGCAACCCGGACAGGGGGCGCGGCTATGGCTACACCTTC.

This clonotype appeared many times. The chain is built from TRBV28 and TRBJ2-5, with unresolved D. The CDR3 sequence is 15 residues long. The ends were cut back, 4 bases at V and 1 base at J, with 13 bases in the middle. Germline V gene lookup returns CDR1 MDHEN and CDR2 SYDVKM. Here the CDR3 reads CASSSRRRPQETQYF. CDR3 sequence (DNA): TGTGCCAGCAGTTCCCGCCGACGGCCCCAAGAGACCCAGTACTTC.

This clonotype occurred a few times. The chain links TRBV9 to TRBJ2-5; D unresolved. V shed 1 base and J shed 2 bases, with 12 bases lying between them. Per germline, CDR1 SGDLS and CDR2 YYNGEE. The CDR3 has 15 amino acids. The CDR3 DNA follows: TGTGCCAGCAGCGTACGTCTTACAGAACAAGAGACCCAGTACTTC. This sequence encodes CASSVRLTEQETQYF. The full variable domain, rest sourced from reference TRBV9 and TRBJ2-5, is DSGVTQTPKHLITATGQRVTLRCSPRSGDLSVYWYQQSLDQGLQFLIQYYNGEERAKGNILERFSAQQFPDLHSELNLSSLELGDSALYFCASSVRLTEQETQYFGPGTRLLVL.

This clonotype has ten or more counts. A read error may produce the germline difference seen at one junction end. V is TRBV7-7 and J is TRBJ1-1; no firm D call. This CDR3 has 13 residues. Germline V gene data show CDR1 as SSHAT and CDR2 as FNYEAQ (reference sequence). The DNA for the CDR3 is TGTGCTAGCAGCTTATGGGTGAACACTGAAGCTTTCTTT. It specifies CASSLWVNTEAFF. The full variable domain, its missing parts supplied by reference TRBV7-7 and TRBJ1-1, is GAGVSQSPRYKVTKRGQDVTLRCDPISSHATLYWYQQALGQGPEFLTYFNYEAQPDKSGLPSDRFSAERPEGSISTLTIQRTEQRDSAMYRCASSLWVNTEAFFGQGTRLTVV.

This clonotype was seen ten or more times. DNA for the CDR3: TGTGCCAGCAGCGCAGGGGGCACTGAAGCTTTCTTT. It translates to CASSAGGTEAFF. V gene TRBV27 combines with J gene TRBJ1-1, with 7 positions matching TRBD1. CDR3 length: 12 residues. Trimming removed 6 bases from V and 4 bases from J; junction bases left unmatched: 2. In germline, CDR1 is MNHEY, CDR2 SMNVEV (reference sequence).

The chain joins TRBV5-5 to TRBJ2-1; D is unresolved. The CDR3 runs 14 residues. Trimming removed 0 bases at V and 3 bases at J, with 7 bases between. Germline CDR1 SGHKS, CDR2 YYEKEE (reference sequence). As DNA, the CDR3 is TGTGCCAGCAGCTTGGATCTAGACTACAATGAGCAGTTCTTC. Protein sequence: CASSLDLDYNEQFF.

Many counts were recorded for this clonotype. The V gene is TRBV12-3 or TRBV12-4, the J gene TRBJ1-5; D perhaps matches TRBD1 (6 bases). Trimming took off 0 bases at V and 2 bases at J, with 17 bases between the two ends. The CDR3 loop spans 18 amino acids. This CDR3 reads CASSLALWGAMGNQPQHF. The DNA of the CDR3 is TGTGCCAGCAGTTTAGCGCTTTGGGGGGCGATGGGCAATCAGCCCCAGCATTTT.

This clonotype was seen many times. CDR3 DNA: TGCAGTGCTAGACCTCCCGGACACGATAATTCACCCCTCCACTTT. It yields the protein CSARPPGHDNSPLHF. This chain uses TRBV20-1 with TRBJ1-6, with TRBD1 as a possible D gene (5 bases). Germline CDR1 and CDR2: DFQATT and SNEGSKA (reference sequence). Trimming cost V 2 bases and J 5 bases, with 13 bases left between them. The CDR3 consists of 15 residues.

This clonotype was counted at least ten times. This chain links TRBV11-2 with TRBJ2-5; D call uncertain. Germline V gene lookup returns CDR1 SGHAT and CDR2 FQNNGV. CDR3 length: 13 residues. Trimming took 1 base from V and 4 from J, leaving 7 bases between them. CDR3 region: CASSLVDAETQYF. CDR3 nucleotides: TGTGCCAGCAGCTTAGTGGACGCAGAGACCCAGTACTTC. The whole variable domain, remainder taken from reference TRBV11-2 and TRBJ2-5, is EAGVAQSPRYKIIEKRQSVAFWCNPISGHATLYWYQQILGQGPKLLIQFQNNGVVDDSQLPKDRFSAERLKGVDSTLKIQPAKLEDSAVYLCASSLVDAETQYFGPGTRLLVL.

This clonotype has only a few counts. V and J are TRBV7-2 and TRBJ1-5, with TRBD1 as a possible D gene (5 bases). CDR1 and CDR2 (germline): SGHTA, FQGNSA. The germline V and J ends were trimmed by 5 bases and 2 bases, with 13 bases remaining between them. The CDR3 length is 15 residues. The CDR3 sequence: CASSTWGLGNQPQHF. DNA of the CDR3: TGTGCCAGCAGCACTTGGGGACTTGGCAATCAGCCCCAGCATTTT.

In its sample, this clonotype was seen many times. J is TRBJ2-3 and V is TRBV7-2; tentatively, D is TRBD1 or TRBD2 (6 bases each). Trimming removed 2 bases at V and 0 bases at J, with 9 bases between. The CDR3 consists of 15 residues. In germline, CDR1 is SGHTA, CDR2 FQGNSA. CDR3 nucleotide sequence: TGTGCCAGCAGCTTATCCGGGGGCAGCACAGATACGCAGTATTTT. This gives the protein CASSLSGGSTDTQYF.

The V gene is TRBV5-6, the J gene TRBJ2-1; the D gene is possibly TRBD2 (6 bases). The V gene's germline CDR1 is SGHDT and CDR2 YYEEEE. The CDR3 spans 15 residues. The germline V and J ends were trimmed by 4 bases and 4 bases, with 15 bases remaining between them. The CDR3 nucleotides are TGTGCCAGCAGCCGCGGGACCCGATTATACAATGAGCAGTTCTTC. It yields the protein CASSRGTRLYNEQFF.

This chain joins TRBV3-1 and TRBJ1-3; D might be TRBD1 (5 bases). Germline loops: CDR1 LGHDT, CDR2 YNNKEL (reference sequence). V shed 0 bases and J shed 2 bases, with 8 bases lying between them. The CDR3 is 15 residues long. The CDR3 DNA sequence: TGTGCCAGCAGCCAAGATCGGGGCCCTGGAAACACCATATATTTT. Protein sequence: CASSQDRGPGNTIYF. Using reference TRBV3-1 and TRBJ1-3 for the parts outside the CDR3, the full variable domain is DTAVSQTPKYLVTQMGNDKSIKCEQNLGHDTMYWYKQDSKKFLKIMFSYNNKELIINETVPNRFSPKSPDKAHLNLHINSLELGDSAVYFCASSQDRGPGNTIYFGEGSWLTVV.